This is a list of T cell receptor beta chains from one sample in a study of high-grade serous ovarian cancer treatment subgroups. Profiling relied on immunoSEQ multiplex PCR, and the TCRdb table lists in-frame clones only, not all of them. The sample lists roughly 4,000 clones, roughly three quarters occurring once. Input material: tumor tissue. These receptor sequences come from a human donor with high-grade serous ovarian cancer. CDR3s include the opening cysteine and the closing phenylalanine or tryptophan. A D gene is named only where the DNA matches it firmly. Part of the rows lack a size; the others show once, few, many or a class for expanded clones.

j_call | v_call | d_call | clone_size | cdr3_aa | cdr3_nt
TRBJ1-6 | TRBV6-5 | TRBD1 | few | CASSYSGQGRHHF | TGTGCCAGCAGTTACTCGGGACAGGGCCGCCATCACTTT
TRBJ2-2 | TRBV9 | TRBD1 | . | CASSTGTGFNTGELFF | TGTGCCAGCAGTACCGGGACAGGGTTTAACACCGGGGAGCTGTTTTTT
TRBJ1-1 | TRBV7-9 | . | . | CASSFFQDAEAFF | TGTGCCAGCAGCTTTTTCCAGGACGCTGAAGCTTTCTTT
TRBJ2-5 | TRBV28 | TRBD2 | few | CASRGLAETQYF | TGTGCCAGCAGAGGACTAGCCGAGACCCAGTACTTC
TRBJ1-1 | TRBV5-5 | TRBD1 | few | CASSLDRGNTEAFF | TGTGCCAGCAGCTTGGACAGGGGTAACACTGAAGCTTTCTTT
TRBJ2-3 | TRBV4-1 | TRBD2 | . | CASSQDSTSGRSTDTQYF | TGCGCCAGCAGCCAAGATTCGACTAGCGGGCGTAGCACAGATACGCAGTATTTT
TRBJ1-2 | TRBV19 | TRBD1 | . | CASSTQGATGGYTF | TGTGCCAGTAGTACCCAGGGGGCGACGGGTGGCTACACCTTC
TRBJ2-3 | TRBV5-5 | . | few | CASSSDLSDTQYF | TGTGCCAGCAGCTCGGACCTCTCAGATACGCAGTATTTT
TRBJ2-3 | TRBV4-3 | TRBD2 | . | CASSQDGGGGKDTQYF | TGCGCCAGCAGCCAAGATGGCGGGGGGGGAAAAGATACGCAGTATTTT
TRBJ2-3 | TRBV2 | . | . | CASREDRTNTDTQYF | TGTGCCAGCAGAGAGGACAGGACTAACACAGATACGCAGTATTTT
TRBJ1-6 | TRBV5-1 | . | . | CASSSSSVKSSYNSPLHF | TGCGCCAGCAGCTCATCGTCAGTTAAGAGCTCCTATAATTCACCCCTCCACTTT
TRBJ1-6 | TRBV5-1 | TRBD1 | . | CASSLAETGRISPLHF | TGCGCCAGCAGCTTGGCGGAGACAGGGAGGATTTCACCCCTCCACTTT
TRBJ1-5 | TRBV7-9 | . | . | CASSASYSNQPQHF | TGTGCCAGCAGCGCCAGTTATAGCAATCAGCCCCAGCATTTT
TRBJ1-1 | TRBV6-5 | . | few | CASRRSGTEAFF | TGTGCCAGCAGACGGTCGGGCACTGAAGCTTTCTTT
TRBJ2-5 | TRBV5-1 | . | . | CASSFPGETQYF | TGCGCCAGCAGCTTCCCGGGGGAGACCCAGTACTTC
TRBJ1-5 | TRBV6-5 | . | . | CASSYPGYNQPQHF | TGTGCCAGCAGTTATCCGGGGTACAATCAGCCCCAGCATTTT
TRBJ2-6 | TRBV5-1 | . | . | CASSWIPTGANVLTF | TGCGCCAGCAGCTGGATCCCAACTGGGGCCAACGTCCTGACTTTC
TRBJ1-1 | TRBV6-5 | . | . | CASTNRAKQTEAFF | TGTGCCAGCACTAACCGGGCCAAACAAACTGAAGCTTTCTTT